Listed below are T cell receptor beta chains from one sample, sequenced in a study of shared clonotypes between healthy human individuals. TCRdb's copy holds only in-frame clones and misses some; the assay was immunoSEQ multiplex PCR. Of about 1.5 million clones listed, roughly 96% were seen once; the top ten hold over 1%. Sequencing input: naive CD4+ T cells sorted from blood. All receptors derive from a man younger than 45 in good health. The CDR3 runs from the conserved cysteine through the conserved F or W. The D gene is left open where the match is weak. For some rows the clone size is stated as once, few or many, or as a class when expanded; others skip it.

TRBJ2-1,TRBV2,NA,NA,CAAGSASYNEQFF,TGTGCCGCGGGCAGCGCCTCCTACAATGAGCAGTTCTTC
TRBJ2-1,TRBV7-2,TRBD2,NA,CASSRPGLAGGPGQFF,TGTGCCAGCAGCCGTCCGGGACTAGCGGGAGGGCCTGGGCAGTTCTTC
TRBJ2-5,TRBV9,NA,NA,CASSVRSYQETQYF,TGTGCCAGCAGCGTCCGCTCGTACCAAGAGACCCAGTACTTC
TRBJ2-7,TRBV9,TRBD2,NA,CASSPRVIAGNEQYF,TGTGCCAGCAGCCCCCGAGTGATAGCGGGAAACGAGCAGTACTTC
TRBJ2-1,TRBV18,TRBD2,NA,CASSELAGGYNEQFF,TGTGCCAGCTCAGAACTAGCGGGAGGGTACAATGAGCAGTTCTTC
TRBJ2-7,TRBV6-1,NA,NA,CASSVLRGTREQYF,TGTGCCAGCAGCGTTTTAAGGGGGACGCGCGAGCAGTACTTC
TRBJ2-1,TRBV28,TRBD2,once,CATLAGEQFF,TGTGCCACACTAGCGGGCGAGCAGTTCTTC
TRBJ1-2,TRBV7-2,NA,NA,CASSPDRTARGGYTF,TGTGCCAGCAGCCCCGACCGGACAGCGCGGGGTGGCTACACCTTC
TRBJ2-3,TRBV15,NA,NA,CATSRDRAASSTDTQYF,TGTGCCACCAGCAGAGATCGGGCAGCCTCTAGCACAGATACGCAGTATTTT
TRBJ2-1,TRBV5-1,TRBD2,NA,CASSPPLAGVPDEQFF,TGCGCCAGCAGCCCCCCGCTAGCGGGAGTCCCGGATGAGCAGTTCTTC
TRBJ1-5,TRBV6-1,TRBD1,NA,CASSERDRGGQPQHF,TGTGCCAGCAGTGAAAGGGACAGGGGAGGTCAGCCCCAGCATTTT
TRBJ2-3,TRBV5-6,NA,NA,CASSFWSRATDTQYF,TGTGCCAGCAGCTTCTGGTCGAGAGCCACAGATACGCAGTATTTT
TRBJ1-5,TRBV5-5,NA,NA,CASSLASGFGPNQPQHF,TGTGCCAGCAGCTTGGCTTCAGGGTTTGGACCCAATCAGCCCCAGCATTTT
TRBJ2-3,TRBV10-3,TRBD2,once,CAISTRLGEGDTQYF,TGTGCCATCAGTACTCGGTTGGGGGAGGGAGATACGCAGTATTTT
TRBJ2-5,TRBV18,TRBD2,NA,CASSPGGSVYQETQYF,TGTGCCAGCTCACCGGGAGGGTCCGTGTACCAAGAGACCCAGTACTTC
TRBJ1-1,TRBV28,NA,NA,CASSLYTPGAEAFF,TGTGCCAGCAGTTTATATACACCGGGCGCTGAAGCTTTCTTT
TRBJ2-7,TRBV27,NA,NA,CASSLRGRGFAYEQYF,TGTGCCAGCAGTTTAAGGGGACGGGGGTTCGCCTACGAGCAGTACTTC
TRBJ1-5,TRBV18,NA,NA,CASSLAGHPSNQPQHF,TGTGCCAGCTCATTGGCGGGACACCCGAGCAATCAGCCCCAGCATTTT
TRBJ2-3,TRBV28,NA,NA,CASSPPTDRDTQYF,TGTGCCAGCAGTCCCCCGACAGATAGAGATACGCAGTATTTT
TRBJ1-4,TRBV28,TRBD1,NA,CASSGERDGTVTNEKLFF,TGTGCCAGCAGTGGGGAACGCGACGGGACAGTTACAAATGAAAAACTGTTTTTT
TRBJ1-4,TRBV5-5,NA,NA,CASSPNRVRGEKLFF,TGTGCCAGCAGCCCGAACAGGGTAAGAGGTGAAAAACTGTTTTTT
TRBJ1-3,TRBV28,NA,NA,CASSGRAFGNTIYF,TGTGCCAGCAGTGGCAGGGCGTTTGGAAACACCATATATTTT
TRBJ2-1,TRBV4-3,NA,NA,CASSQGASRSDNEQFF,TGCGCCAGCAGCCAAGGGGCTAGCAGGTCCGACAATGAGCAGTTCTTC
TRBJ1-1,TRBV15,TRBD1,NA,CATSRDLLVGQGKMGTEAFF,TGTGCCACCAGCAGAGATTTGTTAGTAGGACAGGGAAAGATGGGAACTGAAGCTTTCTTT
TRBJ2-7,TRBV27,NA,NA,CASRVPYLYEQYF,TGTGCCAGTCGCGTCCCCTACCTCTACGAGCAGTACTTC
TRBJ2-7,TRBV28,TRBD1,NA,CASSFSDRDNEQYF,TGTGCCAGCAGTTTTTCGGACAGGGACAACGAGCAGTACTTC
TRBJ2-7,TRBV5-1,TRBD1,NA,CASSRGQGEYEQYF,TGCGCCAGCAGCCGGGGACAGGGAGAATACGAGCAGTACTTC
TRBJ2-7,TRBV5-1,NA,NA,CASSLGVTGRHEQYF,TGCGCCAGCAGCTTGGGAGTGACAGGGAGGCACGAGCAGTACTTC
TRBJ2-3,TRBV27,NA,NA,CASRRRVSADTQYF,TGTGCCAGCAGACGGCGGGTATCGGCAGATACGCAGTATTTT
TRBJ2-7,TRBV5-1,TRBD2,NA,CASSLGSGSFYEQYF,TGCGCCAGCAGCTTGGGTAGCGGGAGCTTTTACGAGCAGTACTTC
TRBJ1-1,TRBV5-4,NA,NA,CASTSGRSEAFF,TGTGCCAGCACCTCTGGACGGTCTGAAGCTTTCTTT
TRBJ2-5,TRBV28,NA,NA,CASSPRGDLQETQYF,TGTGCCAGCAGTCCCAGAGGGGACTTACAAGAGACCCAGTACTTC
TRBJ1-5,TRBV5-1,NA,once,CASSPGRDNQPQHF,TGCGCCAGCAGCCCTGGACGGGACAATCAGCCCCAGCATTTT
TRBJ2-3,TRBV7-2,NA,NA,CASSGRTGRADTQYF,TGTGCCAGCAGCGGACGGACAGGGAGGGCAGATACGCAGTATTTT
TRBJ2-7,TRBV15,TRBD2,NA,CATSTELGLATHEQYF,TGTGCCACCAGCACCGAGCTGGGACTAGCCACCCACGAGCAGTACTTC
TRBJ2-2,TRBV25-1,TRBD2,NA,CASSERTSGSLTGELFF,TGTGCCAGCAGTGAACGAACTAGCGGGAGTCTAACCGGGGAGCTGTTTTTT
TRBJ2-5,TRBV28,NA,NA,CASSRKGYQETQYF,TGTGCCAGCAGTCGTAAGGGGTACCAAGAGACCCAGTACTTC
TRBJ2-3,TRBV27,NA,once,CASSLFVRFDTQYF,TGTGCCAGCAGTCTATTCGTCAGATTTGATACGCAGTATTTT
TRBJ2-1,TRBV10-3,TRBD2,NA,CAISDGTSGSKEQFF,TGTGCCATCAGCGACGGGACTAGCGGGAGTAAGGAGCAGTTCTTC
TRBJ2-1,TRBV6-1,NA,NA,CASSPLSGIYNEQFF,TGTGCCAGCAGCCCCCTTAGCGGAATCTACAATGAGCAGTTCTTC
TRBJ2-1,TRBV9,NA,NA,CASSVVSRGNNEQFF,TGTGCCAGCAGCGTAGTGAGTAGGGGGAACAATGAGCAGTTCTTC
TRBJ1-1,TRBV10-3,NA,NA,CAIRASNTMNTEAFF,TGTGCCATCAGGGCGTCAAACACCATGAACACTGAAGCTTTCTTT
TRBJ2-3,TRBV5-6,NA,NA,CASSFRRENIDTQYF,TGTGCCAGCAGCTTCAGACGGGAGAATATAGATACGCAGTATTTT
TRBJ1-2,TRBV5-1,TRBD1,NA,CASSSNRGREYGYTF,TGCGCCAGCAGCTCTAACAGGGGGCGCGAGTATGGCTACACCTTC
TRBJ2-2,TRBV7-8,TRBD2,NA,CASSLVAGDDYTGELFF,TGTGCCAGCAGCTTAGTAGCGGGAGATGATTACACCGGGGAGCTGTTTTTT
TRBJ1-5,TRBV2,NA,NA,CASSESQGWFDNQPQHF,TGTGCCAGCAGTGAATCACAGGGATGGTTTGACAATCAGCCCCAGCATTTT
TRBJ1-1,TRBV30,NA,NA,CAWGVRGSPSAFF,TGTGCCTGGGGAGTGCGGGGCAGTCCCTCAGCTTTCTTT
TRBJ1-3,TRBV5-1,TRBD1,NA,CASSPRGRQGGNTIYF,TGCGCCAGCTCCCCTCGGGGGCGACAGGGTGGGAACACCATATATTTT
TRBJ2-2,TRBV2,NA,NA,CASSDRARTGELFF,TGTGCCAGCAGTGACCGCGCAAGGACCGGGGAGCTGTTTTTT
TRBJ2-7,TRBV7-2,TRBD2,few,CASSRLAGYYEQYF,TGTGCCAGCTCGCGACTAGCGGGATACTACGAGCAGTACTTC
TRBJ2-1,TRBV7-9,NA,NA,CASYFTGLSYNEQFF,TGTGCCAGCTACTTCACGGGTCTATCTTACAATGAGCAGTTCTTC
TRBJ2-1,TRBV7-2,TRBD2,NA,CASSSGLAGDEQFF,TGTGCCAGCAGCTCGGGACTAGCGGGAGATGAGCAGTTCTTC
TRBJ2-2,TRBV5-4,NA,few,CASSLGGAGTGELFF,TGTGCCAGCAGCTTGGGGGGCGCAGGCACCGGGGAGCTGTTTTTT